The 30 T cell receptor beta chains given below trace back to one sample, sequenced in a study of naive and memory T cell subsets. Overall study results and limits: Especially in CD8 cells, naive repertoires contained a few larger clonotypes, possibly CD45RA-re-expressing memory cells.

These TCRs' antigens remain unknown. Both TRBC1 and TRBC2 were covered by a beta constant-region primer of two equimolar oligonucleotides. Ligated cDNA was amplified by four rounds of PCR with nested alpha and beta constant-region primers and SP2. TCRdb re-called the UMI-ligation and nested PCR reads through MiXCR, storing one row per CDR3 protein. This table holds approximately 150,000 distinct CDR3 sequences, more than 15% found once. Sequenced input: naive CD8+ T cells from blood. These receptors all come from a human donor in good health.

This clonotype turned up a few times. V is TRBV6-9 and J is TRBJ2-5; 12 bases are a match to TRBD2. The V segment lost 4 bases and the J segment 2 bases; nucleotides outside the gene matches: 2. The CDR3 is 15 residues long. Germline assignment: CDR1 MNHGY and CDR2 SVAAGI. The CDR3 spells CASSSTSGRQETQYF. The CDR3 bases are TGTGCCAGCAGTTCGACTAGCGGGAGACAAGAGACCCAGTACTTC.

The gene calls are TRBV12-3 or TRBV12-4 and TRBJ2-5; 12 bases are shared with TRBD2. Trimming cost V 4 bases and J 3 bases; bases outside gene matches: 6. The CDR3 has 16 residues. The CDR3 DNA reads as TGTGCCAGCAGTTCCCCTTCTAGCGGGAGGGAAGAGACCCAGTACTTC. It translates to CASSSPSSGREETQYF.

This clonotype was picked up one time. The chain carries TRBV7-9 and TRBJ2-1; D might be TRBD2 (6 bases). The CDR3 spans 17 residues. V was shortened by 4 bases and J by 0 bases, with 16 bases between the two germline ends. From germline, CDR1 is SEHNR and CDR2 FQNEAQ (reference sequence). This CDR3 reads CASSSLTVGSSYNEQFF. The CDR3 DNA is TGTGCCAGCAGCTCCCTAACGGTCGGGAGCTCCTACAATGAGCAGTTCTTC.

This clonotype was found once. The rearrangement joins TRBV27 to TRBJ1-1; possibly TRBD1 for D (6 bases). CDR1 and CDR2 from the germline V gene are MNHEY and SMNVEV (reference sequence). This CDR3 region has 15 residues. With 0 bases removed from V and 4 bases from J, the gap between germline ends came to 12 bases. CDR3: CASSLSAGAPTEAFF. The CDR3, as DNA: TGTGCCAGCAGTTTATCGGCAGGGGCCCCCACTGAAGCTTTCTTT.

This clonotype was detected only once. The V call is TRBV9, the J call TRBJ2-1, with D perhaps TRBD1 or TRBD2 (6 bases each). CDR3 size: 15 residues. CDR1 SGDLS and CDR2 YYNGEE come from the germline V gene. V was shortened by 0 bases and J by 4 bases, with 11 bases between the two germline ends. The CDR3 DNA is TGTGCCAGCAGCGTAGACGGGGGCGAATACAATGAGCAGTTCTTC. Its protein product is CASSVDGGEYNEQFF.

The chain has TRBV6-6 and TRBJ1-5, with TRBD1 matching over 9 bases. The CDR3 is 12 amino acids. Germline CDR1 is MNHNY and CDR2 is SVGAGI (reference sequence). V lost 10 bases to trimming and J lost 5 bases; unmatched junction nucleotides: 3. The CDR3 region is CATRQGDQPQHF. The CDR3 DNA follows: TGTGCCACCAGACAGGGGGATCAGCCCCAGCATTTT.

This rearrangement joins TRBV27 to TRBJ2-4; TRBD1 or TRBD2 may be the D gene (6 bases each). The germline gives CDR1 MNHEY, CDR2 SMNVEV (reference sequence). The V and J ends lost 6 bases and 9 bases respectively, with 24 bases between them. This CDR3 is 16 amino acids long. The CDR3 DNA reads as TGTGCCAGCAGCCCCGGAGGGGGAGTCTGGCGGGGCATTCAGTACTTC. Residues: CASSPGGGVWRGIQYF.

This clonotype came up a few times. V usage is TRBV6-5 and J usage is TRBJ2-3; D may be TRBD2 (7 bases). The V gene's germline CDR1 is MNHEY and CDR2 SVGAGI. The CDR3 totals 16 residues. Trimming stripped 6 bases from V and 2 bases from J, with 18 bases between. The CDR3 DNA sequence: TGTGCCAGCAGCCAGGGGCTAGCGGTGTACACAGATACGCAGTATTTT. This translates into CASSQGLAVYTDTQYF.

The rearrangement uses TRBV12-5 and TRBJ2-7; TRBD1 aligns across 8 bases. Germline CDR1 reads LGHNT; CDR2 reads FRNRAP. Trimming cost V 6 bases and J 6 bases; bases outside gene matches: 7. The CDR3 is 13 residues long. The CDR3 reads CASGPDRECEQYF. DNA for the CDR3: TGTGCTAGTGGCCCGGACAGGGAGTGCGAGCAGTACTTC.

There are a few counts of this clonotype. The rearrangement uses TRBV28 and TRBJ2-7; the D gene could be TRBD1 or TRBD2 (5 bases each). The CDR3 is 16 residues long. Germline-derived CDR1 and CDR2 are MDHEN and SYDVKM. V was cut by 4 bases and J by 5 bases, with 21 bases left in between. The CDR3 bases are TGTGCCAGCAGTTCCCTCCTCTTTAGAGGGGAAGACGAGCAGTACTTC. As protein: CASSSLLFRGEDEQYF.

The V call is TRBV10-2, the J call TRBJ2-1; 12 bases fit TRBD1. After removal of 5 bases from V and 2 bases from J, the junction contained 4 bases not matched to a gene. The CDR3 has 16 residues. The germline V gene encodes CDR1 WSHSY and CDR2 SAAADI. In nucleotides, the CDR3 is TGCGCCAGCAGTTCCGGGACAGGGGGCGCCTACAATGAGCAGTTCTTC. Protein product: CASSSGTGGAYNEQFF.

This chain links TRBV25-1 with TRBJ1-1; no firm D call. In germline, CDR1 is MGHDK, CDR2 SYGVNS. V was trimmed by 0 bases and J by 4 bases, leaving 9 bases between them. The CDR3 is made up of 14 amino acids. The CDR3 DNA is TGTGCCAGCAGTGAATATGGGGAGAGCACTGAAGCTTTCTTT. Protein sequence: CASSEYGESTEAFF.

Comment on this clonotype: No conserved phenylalanine or tryptophan ends this CDR3, so it is likely a read error. The rearrangement joins TRBV12-3 or TRBV12-4 to TRBJ1-1; D uncertain. There are 13 residues in the CDR3. V was clipped by 1 base and J by 2 bases, with 5 bases between them. The CDR3 sequence is CASSLGGNTEAFS. The CDR3 DNA follows: TGTGCCAGCAGTTTAGGAGGTAACACTGAAGCTTTCTCT.

The chain couples TRBV6-5 to TRBJ2-2, with D perhaps matching TRBD1 (5 bases). Germline CDR1 and CDR2: MNHEY and SVGAGI. CDR3 size: 17 residues. V dropped 0 bases and J dropped 6 bases, with 17 bases sitting between them. Here the CDR3 reads CASSYSNLGPRAGELFF. The CDR3 DNA is TGTGCCAGCAGTTACTCGAATCTGGGGCCTAGGGCCGGGGAGCTGTTTTTT.

This rearrangement joins TRBV7-6 to TRBJ2-1; 8 bases are a match to TRBD1. Per the germline V gene, CDR1 is SGHVS and CDR2 is FNYEAQ. V lost 6 bases to trimming and J lost 5 bases; unmatched junction nucleotides: 9. This CDR3 region has 15 residues. CDR3 in DNA: TGTGCCAGCAGTGGTTGGGACAGGCCTAACAATGAGCAGTTCTTC. Translation: CASSGWDRPNNEQFF.

This chain links TRBV29-1 with TRBJ2-7; D unclear. V was shortened by 5 bases and J by 3 bases, with 14 bases between the two germline ends. The germline gives CDR1 SQVTM, CDR2 ANQGSEA. The CDR3 has 13 amino acids. The CDR3 bases are TGCAGCGTTTCAGCCACTAACCTCTACGAGCAGTACTTC. This translates into CSVSATNLYEQYF.

This clonotype was seen only a few times. The chain carries TRBV6-2 or TRBV6-3 and TRBJ2-3; TRBD1 might be the D (6 bases). With 7 bases removed from V and 3 bases from J, the gap between germline ends came to 23 bases. The length of the CDR3 is 17 residues. Per the germline V gene, CDR1 is MNHEY and CDR2 is SVGEGT. CDR3 region: CASTHPLSRGETDTQYF. The CDR3 bases are TGTGCCAGCACCCACCCTCTAAGCAGGGGAGAGACAGATACGCAGTATTTT.

This clonotype has more than one count but fewer than ten. This chain links TRBV7-6 with TRBJ1-5, with no clear D. Germline CDR1 SGHVS, CDR2 FNYEAQ. Trimming stripped 2 bases from V and 2 bases from J, with 7 bases between. The CDR3 contains 14 residues. Here the CDR3 reads CASSLQSGNQPQHF. In DNA form, the CDR3 reads TGTGCCAGCAGCTTACAGTCAGGCAATCAGCCCCAGCATTTT.

The table lists this clonotype with a few counts. The V call is TRBV25-1, the J call TRBJ1-5, with D tentatively TRBD1 (5 bases). CDR1 is MGHDK and CDR2 is SYGVNS in the germline V gene. The length of the CDR3 is 14 residues. V gave up 4 bases and J gave up 2 bases, with 9 bases separating them. CDR3: CASSGRDGNQPQHF. The CDR3 DNA reads as TGTGCCAGCAGTGGCAGGGATGGCAATCAGCCCCAGCATTTT.

There are many counts of this clonotype. This sequence joins TRBV9 and TRBJ1-1; D call uncertain. V lost 0 bases and J lost 2, with 5 bases in between. The germline V gene has CDR1 SGDLS and CDR2 YYNGEE. The CDR3 runs 13 residues. Here the CDR3 reads CASSVGDNTEAFF. The CDR3 region has the DNA TGTGCCAGCAGCGTAGGTGACAACACTGAAGCTTTCTTT.

This clonotype appeared a few times. This chain connects TRBV3-1 to TRBJ2-7; TRBD2 agrees at 14 bases. Losses at the gene ends were 1 base for V and 3 bases for J; bases not matched to a gene: 5. Germline-derived CDR1 and CDR2 are LGHDT and YNNKEL (reference sequence). The length of the CDR3 is 17 residues. CDR3 sequence reads: CASSQGLAGGPLYEQYF. The CDR3 coding sequence is TGTGCCAGCAGCCAAGGACTAGCGGGAGGGCCCCTCTACGAGCAGTACTTC.

The rearrangement links TRBV29-1 to TRBJ2-5; TRBD2 might be the D (6 bases). Germline CDR1 SQVTM, CDR2 ANQGSEA. Trimming took off 3 bases at V and 1 base at J, with 9 bases between the two ends. The CDR3 sequence is 13 residues long. In DNA form, the CDR3 reads TGCAGCGTTGAGCGGGGCAGCCAAGAGACCCAGTACTTC. Protein: CSVERGSQETQYF.

This clonotype was observed a handful of times. CDR3 amino acids: CASSFPQGISPLHF. CDR3 coding DNA: TGTGCCAGCAGTTTCCCCCAGGGCATCTCACCCCTCCACTTT. The rearrangement links TRBV28 to TRBJ1-6; tentative D call: TRBD1 (5 bases). The germline gives CDR1 MDHEN, CDR2 SYDVKM. The CDR3 totals 14 residues. V was shortened by 3 bases and J by 10 bases, with 13 bases between the two germline ends.

The V gene is TRBV6-2 or TRBV6-3, the J gene TRBJ2-5; D might be TRBD2 (5 bases). Germline V gene sequence: CDR1 MNHEY, CDR2 SVGEGT. CDR3 size: 12 residues. Trimming stripped 7 bases from V and 6 bases from J, with 12 bases between. CDR3 amino acids: CASKLGWQTQYF. The CDR3 DNA reads TGTGCCAGCAAACTAGGGTGGCAGACCCAGTACTTC.

This clonotype was seen many times. V and J are TRBV27 and TRBJ2-7; D not certain. This CDR3 is 14 amino acids long. CDR1 and CDR2 (germline): MNHEY, SMNVEV (reference sequence). V gave up 6 bases and J gave up 1 base, with 13 bases separating them. The DNA for the CDR3 is TGTGCCAGCAGCCAACTCGCCAGTTCCTACGAGCAGTACTTC. Protein sequence: CASSQLASSYEQYF.

V usage is TRBV11-2 and J usage is TRBJ2-1; 14 positions agree with TRBD2. Unmatched junction bases numbered 5, after V lost 5 bases and J lost 8 bases. This CDR3 is built from 15 residues. In germline, CDR1 is SGHAT, CDR2 FQNNGV. The CDR3, as DNA: TGTGCCAGCAGCGTCGGGACTAGCGGGAGTTATGAGCAGTTCTTC. This codes for CASSVGTSGSYEQFF.

In its sample, this clonotype was seen once. The chain employs TRBV9 and TRBJ2-1, with TRBD2 as a possible D gene (5 bases). V lost 1 base, J lost 5 bases, and 7 bases lay in between. The CDR3 sequence is 13 residues long. Germline V gene lookup returns CDR1 SGDLS and CDR2 YYNGEE. The CDR3 reads CASSVPADNEQFF. The DNA for the CDR3 is TGTGCCAGCAGCGTACCAGCGGACAATGAGCAGTTCTTC.

The chain has TRBV7-9 and TRBJ2-1; 7 positions match TRBD2. This CDR3 has 17 residues. The V gene's germline CDR1 is SEHNR and CDR2 FQNEAQ (reference sequence). V was pared by 5 bases and J by 5 bases, with 15 bases of the junction left unmatched. CDR3 bases: TGTGCCAGCAGCGCGGATCCTGGGAGACGGGGGGACAATGAGCAGTTCTTC. Its protein is CASSADPGRRGDNEQFF.

J is TRBJ2-7 and V is TRBV29-1; the match to TRBD1 covers 8 bases. This CDR3 contains 12 residues. The junction had 2 bases not matched to a gene; V was cut back by 5 bases and J by 2 bases. From germline, CDR1 is SQVTM and CDR2 ANQGSEA. CDR3: CSVRTGTYEQYF. Written as DNA, the CDR3 is TGCAGCGTTCGGACAGGGACCTACGAGCAGTACTTC.

This chain connects TRBV28 to TRBJ2-7, with D possibly TRBD1 on 6 matching bases. The CDR3 covers 14 residues. V was pared by 5 bases and J by 2 bases, with 13 bases between. Germline V gene lookup returns CDR1 MDHEN and CDR2 SYDVKM. Written as DNA, the CDR3 is TGTGCCAGCAGTGAGGGGGAGACAACCTACGAGCAGTACTTC. Translation: CASSEGETTYEQYF.